The following is a TCR beta chain sequence with its context. As handled by the study authors: Amplified reference gene primers provided the basis for estimating nucleated cell counts. Sequenced by immunoSEQ multiplex PCR; TCRdb stores in-frame clones only, minus some. The V and J calls and clone size come from that table; D and trimming were worked out from the DNA. The table lists 280,000 or so clones, roughly 87% of them singletons. Individuals drawn from 24 US areas were roughly 18 to 89 years old. Resolution of symptoms, clearance, or two negative PCRs was present in recovered Cohort 3 donors. This sample stems from a study of blood T cell repertoires in COVID-19. At the level of the study: Material from acute and convalescent COVID-19 was sourced from the United States, Italy and Spain.

Sequenced input: PBMCs or T cells enriched from blood (not recorded which). This TCR was sampled from a woman aged 40 to 50 who had recovered from COVID-19.

DNA of the CDR3: TGTGCCATCAGACCGGATCGGGATCAGCCCCAGCATTTT. This translates into CAIRPDRDQPQHF. This rearrangement joins TRBV10-3 to TRBJ1-5; no firm D call. Trimming shortened V by 6 bases and J by 5 bases, and 11 bases separated the two germline ends. The CDR3 has 13 residues. The germline CDR1 and CDR2 sequences are ENHRY and SYGVKD.